Included here is one T cell receptor (beta chain) sequence, with context. The antigen is not known. There are 15 residues in the CDR3. Losses at the gene ends were 3 bases for V and 1 base for J; bases not matched to a gene: 5. The germline gives CDR1 SGHRS, CDR2 YFSETQ. The record originates from a study of cytomegalovirus exposure and HLA in healthy donors. Study-level points and caveats: Immune exposure was documented only through CMV serostatus. The authors listed approximately 150 TCR beta chains as cytomegalovirus-associated. A prior analysis recorded that most TCR beta V segments were productive about 90% or about 30% of the time. The analysis excluded some indistinguishable V segments, including TRBV6-2 and TRBV6-3.

Primers included in the PCR were 60 Vbeta and 13 Jbeta primers. Using immunoSEQ multiplex PCR, the repertoire was profiled, and TCRdb retains in-frame clones only, with some absent. The sample lists about 140,000 clones, about 80% seen once, with more than 1.5% in the top ten. The chain combines TRBV5-1 with TRBJ2-5; TRBD1 matches 8 bases. The clonotype comes from a middle-aged woman in good health and CMV-seronegative. What was sequenced was PBMCs. In DNA form, the CDR3 reads TGCGCCAGCAGCTCAGGACAGGGTACCCAAGAGACCCAGTACTTC. As protein: CASSSGQGTQETQYF.